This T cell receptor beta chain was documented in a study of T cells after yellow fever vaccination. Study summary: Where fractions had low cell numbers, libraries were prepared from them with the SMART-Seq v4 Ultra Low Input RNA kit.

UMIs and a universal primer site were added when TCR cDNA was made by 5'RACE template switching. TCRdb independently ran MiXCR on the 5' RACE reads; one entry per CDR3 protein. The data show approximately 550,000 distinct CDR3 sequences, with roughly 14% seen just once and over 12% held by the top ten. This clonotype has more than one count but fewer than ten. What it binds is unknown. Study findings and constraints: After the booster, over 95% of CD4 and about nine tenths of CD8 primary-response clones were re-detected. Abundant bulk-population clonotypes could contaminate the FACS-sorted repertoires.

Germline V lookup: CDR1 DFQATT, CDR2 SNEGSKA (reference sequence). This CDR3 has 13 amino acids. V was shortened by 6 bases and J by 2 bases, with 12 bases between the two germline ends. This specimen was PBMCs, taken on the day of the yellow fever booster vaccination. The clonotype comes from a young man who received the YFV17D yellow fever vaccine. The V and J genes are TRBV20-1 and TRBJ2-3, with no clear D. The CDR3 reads CSAQRSPTDTQYF. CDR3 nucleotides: TGCAGTGCCCAACGAAGCCCCACAGATACGCAGTATTTT.